The 2 T cell receptor beta chains listed next were all sequenced from one sample in a study of glioma-infiltrating T cells. Amplification of TCR alpha and beta CDR3 regions from RNA used iRepertoire nested multiplex PCR. TCRdb re-derived calls from the multiplex PCR reads in MiXCR, one entry per CDR3 protein. This sample has around 350,000 distinct CDR3 sequences; 35% to 45% occur once, and the top ten carry around 13%. Sequenced material: glioma tissue, nonneoplastic brain tissue, or PBMCs (not recorded which). The receptors derive from a human donor with low-grade glioma or glioblastoma, undergoing nonglioma brain surgery, or in good health (not recorded which).

As to this clonotype: Being one base from a much bigger clone, this may be a read error. The V and J genes are TRBV28 and TRBJ2-1; 10 nucleotides line up with TRBD2. The J call may be in error: the DNA end matches TRBJ2-7 better. Looked up from germline, CDR1 is MDHEN and CDR2 is SYDVKM. The CDR3 has 15 residues. The CDR3 nucleotides are TGTGCCAGCAGTTTCGGACTAGCGGATTCCAATGAGCAGTACTTC. Amino acid sequence: CASSFGLADSNEQYF.

This clonotype was counted only a few times. J is TRBJ1-2 and V is TRBV6-2 or TRBV6-3; 7 positions match TRBD1. The germline CDR1 and CDR2 sequences are MNHEY and SVGEGT. CDR3 length: 13 residues. The trim removed 2 bases at V and 4 bases at J, leaving 1 base unmatched. CDR3 nucleotide sequence: TGTGCCAGCAGTTACGACAGGGTCTATGGCTACACCTTC. This codes for CASSYDRVYGYTF.